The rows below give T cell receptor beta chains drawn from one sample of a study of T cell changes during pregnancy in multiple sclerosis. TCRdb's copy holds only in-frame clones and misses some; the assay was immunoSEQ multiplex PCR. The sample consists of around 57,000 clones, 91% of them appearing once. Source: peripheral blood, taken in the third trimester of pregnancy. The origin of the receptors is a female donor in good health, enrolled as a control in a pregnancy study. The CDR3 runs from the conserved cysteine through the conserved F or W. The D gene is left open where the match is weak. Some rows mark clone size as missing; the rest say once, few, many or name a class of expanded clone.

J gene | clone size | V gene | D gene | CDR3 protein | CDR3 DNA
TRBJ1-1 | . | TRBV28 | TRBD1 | CATLSGDRGATEAFF | TGTGCCACCTTAAGCGGGGACAGGGGGGCTACTGAAGCTTTCTTT
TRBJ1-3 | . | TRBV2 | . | CASSEGAGLGNTIYF | TGTGCCAGCAGTGAAGGGGCAGGGCTAGGCAACACCATATATTTT
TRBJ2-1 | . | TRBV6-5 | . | CASSSAYLYNEQFF | TGTGCCAGCAGTTCAGCGTATCTTTACAATGAGCAGTTCTTC
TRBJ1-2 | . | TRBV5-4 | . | CASSLSDFSSFLMDGYTF | TGTGCCAGCAGCTTGTCCGACTTTTCTTCCTTCTTAATGGATGGCTACACCTTC
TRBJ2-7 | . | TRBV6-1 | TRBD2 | CASRNAGGSSYEQYF | TGTGCCAGCCGCAATGCGGGGGGATCATCCTACGAGCAGTACTTC
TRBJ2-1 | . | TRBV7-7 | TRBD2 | CASSLHGRAGNEQFF | TGTGCTAGCAGCTTACACGGGAGGGCCGGCAATGAGCAGTTCTTC
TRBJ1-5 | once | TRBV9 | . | CASSPREGQPQHF | TGTGCCAGCAGCCCCCGGGAGGGACAGCCCCAGCATTTT
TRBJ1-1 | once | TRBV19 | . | CASSIDESTGTEAFF | TGTGCCAGTAGTATAGATGAGAGTACGGGCACTGAAGCTTTCTTT
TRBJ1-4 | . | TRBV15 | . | CATSKQPTNEKLFF | TGTGCCACCAGCAAGCAACCAACTAATGAAAAACTGTTTTTT
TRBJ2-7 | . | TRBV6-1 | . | CASSEHSYEQYF | TGTGCCAGCAGTGAACACTCCTACGAGCAGTACTTC
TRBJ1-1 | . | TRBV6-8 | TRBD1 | CASSQTDRRIMNTEAFF | TGTGCCAGCAGCCAGACGGACAGGCGAATAATGAACACTGAAGCTTTCTTT
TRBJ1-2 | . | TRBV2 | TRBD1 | CASSGTGGLVIYGYTF | TGTGCCAGCAGTGGGACAGGGGGCTTGGTAATCTATGGCTACACCTTC
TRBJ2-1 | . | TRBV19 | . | CASSIGTTYNEQFF | TGTGCCAGTAGTATAGGGACAACCTACAATGAGCAGTTCTTC
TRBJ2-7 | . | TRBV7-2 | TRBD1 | CASSPGQGQEQYF | TGTGCCAGCAGCCCCGGACAGGGCCAGGAGCAGTACTTC
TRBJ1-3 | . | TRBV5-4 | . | CASSSSPGNTIYF | TGTGCCAGCAGCTCCTCCCCTGGAAACACCATATATTTT
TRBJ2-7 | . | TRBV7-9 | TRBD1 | CASSLALGTGSYEQYF | TGTGCCAGCAGCTTAGCTCTGGGGACAGGTTCCTACGAGCAGTACTTC
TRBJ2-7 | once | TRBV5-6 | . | CASSLVGQTYYEQYF | TGTGCCAGCAGCTTGGTAGGACAGACATACTACGAGCAGTACTTC
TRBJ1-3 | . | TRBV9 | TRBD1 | CASSVGTDTGNTIYF | TGTGCCAGCAGCGTCGGGACAGACACTGGAAACACCATATATTTT
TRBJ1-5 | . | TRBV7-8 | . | CASSLSRITREMNQPQHF | TGTGCCAGCAGCTTATCAAGGATTACCAGGGAAATGAATCAGCCCCAGCATTTT
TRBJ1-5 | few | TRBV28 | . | CASSSGQPQHF | TGTGCCAGCAGTTCCGGTCAGCCCCAGCATTTT
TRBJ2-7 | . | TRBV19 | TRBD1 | CASSNSGGHEQYF | TGTGCCAGTAGTAATTCAGGGGGCCACGAGCAGTACTTC
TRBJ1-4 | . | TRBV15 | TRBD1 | CATSRDRARGLGEKLFF | TGTGCCACCAGCAGAGATCGGGCCAGGGGGTTGGGGGAAAAACTGTTTTTT
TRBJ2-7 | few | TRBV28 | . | CASSQESGLPYEQYF | TGTGCCAGCAGCCAAGAAAGCGGGCTCCCCTACGAGCAGTACTTC
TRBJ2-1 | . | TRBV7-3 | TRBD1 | CASSLNPGGNNEQFF | TGTGCCAGCAGCTTAAACCCAGGGGGCAACAATGAGCAGTTCTTC
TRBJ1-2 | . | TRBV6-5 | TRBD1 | CASSYRTGGGYTF | TGTGCCAGCAGTTACAGGACAGGGGGTGGCTACACCTTC
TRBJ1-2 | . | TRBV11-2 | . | CASSLDVMFEGGGYTF | TGTGCCAGCAGCTTAGATGTTATGTTCGAGGGAGGTGGCTACACCTTC
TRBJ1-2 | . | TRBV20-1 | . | CSILHGYTF | TGCAGTATTCTACATGGCTACACCTTC
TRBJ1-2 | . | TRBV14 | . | CASSQDSLTGGGYTF | TGTGCCAGCAGCCAAGATAGTTTGACAGGCGGTGGCTACACCTTC
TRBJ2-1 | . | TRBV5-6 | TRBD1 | CASSRGGSSYNEQFF | TGTGCCAGCAGCCGAGGGGGCAGCTCCTACAATGAGCAGTTCTTC